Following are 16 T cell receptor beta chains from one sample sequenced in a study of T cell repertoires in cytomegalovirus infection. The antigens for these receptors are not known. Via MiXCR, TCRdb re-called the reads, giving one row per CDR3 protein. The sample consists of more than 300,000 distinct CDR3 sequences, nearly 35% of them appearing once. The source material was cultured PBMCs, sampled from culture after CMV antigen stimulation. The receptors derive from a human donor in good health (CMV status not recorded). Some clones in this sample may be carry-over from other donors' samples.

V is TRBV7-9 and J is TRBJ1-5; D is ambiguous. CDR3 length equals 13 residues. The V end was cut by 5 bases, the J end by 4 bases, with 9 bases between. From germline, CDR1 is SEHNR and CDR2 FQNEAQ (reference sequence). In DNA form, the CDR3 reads TGTGCCAGCAGCCGACCGGGTAATCAGCCCCAGCATTTT. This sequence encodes CASSRPGNQPQHF.

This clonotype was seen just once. The CDR3 loop reads CASSLRGISLSYEQYF. As DNA, the CDR3 is TGTGCCAGCAGTCTCCGTGGGATCTCCCTCTCCTACGAGCAGTACTTC. This chain links TRBV2 with TRBJ2-7; no clear D gene. V lost 5 bases and J 0 bases, leaving 17 bases between the germline ends. The germline CDR1 and CDR2 sequences are SNHLY and FYNNEI. The CDR3 consists of 16 residues. The variable domain in full, completed from reference TRBV2 and TRBJ2-7, reads EPEVTQTPSHQVTQMGQEVILRCVPISNHLYFYWYRQILGQKVEFLVSFYNNEISEKSEIFDDQFSVERPDGSNFTLKIRSTKLEDSAMYFCASSLRGISLSYEQYFGPGTRLTVT.

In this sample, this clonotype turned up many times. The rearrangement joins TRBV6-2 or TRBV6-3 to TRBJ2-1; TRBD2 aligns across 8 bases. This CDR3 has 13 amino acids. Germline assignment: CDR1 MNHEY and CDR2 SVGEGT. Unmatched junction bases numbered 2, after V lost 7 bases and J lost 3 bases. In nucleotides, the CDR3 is TGTGCCAGCAAGAGCGGGAGCTACAATGAGCAGTTCTTC. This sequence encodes CASKSGSYNEQFF.

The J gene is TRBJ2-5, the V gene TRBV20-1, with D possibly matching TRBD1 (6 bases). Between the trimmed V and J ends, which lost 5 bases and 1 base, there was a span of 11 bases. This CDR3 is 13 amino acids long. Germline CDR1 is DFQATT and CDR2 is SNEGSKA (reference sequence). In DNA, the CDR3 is TGCAGTGCTGAGGAGGACAGCCAAGAGACCCAGTACTTC. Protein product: CSAEEDSQETQYF.

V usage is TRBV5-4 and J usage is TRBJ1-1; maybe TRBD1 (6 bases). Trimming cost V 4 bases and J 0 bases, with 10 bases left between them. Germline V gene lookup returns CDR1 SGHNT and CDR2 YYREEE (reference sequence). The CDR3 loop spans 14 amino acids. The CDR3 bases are TGTGCCAGCAGCCGGGGACAAATGAACACTGAAGCTTTCTTT. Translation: CASSRGQMNTEAFF.

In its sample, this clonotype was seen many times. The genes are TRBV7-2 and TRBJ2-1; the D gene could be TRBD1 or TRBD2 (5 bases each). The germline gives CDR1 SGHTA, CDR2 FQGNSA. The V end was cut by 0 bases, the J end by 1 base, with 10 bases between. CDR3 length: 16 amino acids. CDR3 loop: CASSLAGTPSYNEQFF. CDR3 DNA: TGTGCCAGCAGCTTAGCGGGGACCCCGTCCTACAATGAGCAGTTCTTC.

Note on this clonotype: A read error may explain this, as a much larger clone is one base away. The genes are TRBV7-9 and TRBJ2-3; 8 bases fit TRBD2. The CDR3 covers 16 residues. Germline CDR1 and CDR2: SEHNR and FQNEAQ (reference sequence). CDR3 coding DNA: TGTGCCAACAGCTCCCCGCCGGGAGGGAACACAGATACGCAGTATTTT. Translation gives CANSSPPGGNTDTQYF.

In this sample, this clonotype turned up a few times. Here the CDR3 reads CASSLGWGQTQETQYF. In DNA, the CDR3 is TGTGCCAGCAGTTTGGGATGGGGACAGACGCAAGAGACCCAGTACTTC. The J gene is TRBJ2-5, the V gene TRBV27, with 7 bases fitting TRBD1. V shed 3 bases and J 2 bases; nucleotides not matched to a gene: 9. Germline V lookup: CDR1 MNHEY, CDR2 SMNVEV (reference sequence). The CDR3 is made up of 16 amino acids.

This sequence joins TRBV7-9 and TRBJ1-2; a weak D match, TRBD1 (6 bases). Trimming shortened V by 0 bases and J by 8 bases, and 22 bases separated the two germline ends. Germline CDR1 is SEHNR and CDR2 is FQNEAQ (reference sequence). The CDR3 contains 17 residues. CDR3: CASSLAARTAITRGYTF. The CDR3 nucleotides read TGTGCCAGCAGCTTAGCAGCCAGGACAGCTATAACGCGGGGCTACACCTTC.

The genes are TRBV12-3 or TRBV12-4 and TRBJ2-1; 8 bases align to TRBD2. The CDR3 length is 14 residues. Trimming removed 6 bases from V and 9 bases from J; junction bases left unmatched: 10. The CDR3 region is CASRAGDSVSEQFF. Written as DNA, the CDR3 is TGTGCCAGCAGAGCGGGAGATTCTGTCAGTGAGCAGTTCTTC.

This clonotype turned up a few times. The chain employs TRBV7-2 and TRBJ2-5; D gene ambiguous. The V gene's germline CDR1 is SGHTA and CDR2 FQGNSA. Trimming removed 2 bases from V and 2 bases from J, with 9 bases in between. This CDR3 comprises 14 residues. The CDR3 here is CASSLWAGQETQYF. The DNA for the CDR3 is TGTGCCAGCAGCTTATGGGCAGGACAAGAGACCCAGTACTTC. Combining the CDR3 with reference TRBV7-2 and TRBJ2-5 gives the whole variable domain GAGVSQSPSNKVTEKGKDVELRCDPISGHTALYWYRQSLGQGLEFLIYFQGNSAPDKSGLPSDRFSAERTGGSVSTLTIQRTQQEDSAVYLCASSLWAGQETQYFGPGTRLLVL.

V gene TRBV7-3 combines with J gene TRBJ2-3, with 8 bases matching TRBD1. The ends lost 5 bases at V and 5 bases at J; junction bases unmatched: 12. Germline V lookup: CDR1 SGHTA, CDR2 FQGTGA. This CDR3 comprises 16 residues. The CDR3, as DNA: TGTGCCAGCAGCCCAGGGGGCTCCGGGCGAAAAGATACGCAGTATTTT. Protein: CASSPGGSGRKDTQYF.

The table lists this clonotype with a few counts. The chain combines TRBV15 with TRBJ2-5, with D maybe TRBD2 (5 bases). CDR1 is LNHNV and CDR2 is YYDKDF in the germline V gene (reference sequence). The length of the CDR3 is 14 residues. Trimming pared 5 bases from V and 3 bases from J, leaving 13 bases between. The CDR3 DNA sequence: TGTGCCACCAGCTACTCGACCGGGAAAGAGACCCAGTACTTC. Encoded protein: CATSYSTGKETQYF.

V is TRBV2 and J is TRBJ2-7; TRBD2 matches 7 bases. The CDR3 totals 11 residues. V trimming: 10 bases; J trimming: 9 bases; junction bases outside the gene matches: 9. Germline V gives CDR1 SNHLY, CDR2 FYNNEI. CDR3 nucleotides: TGTGCCACAGCGGGACGTCGGTGGCAGTACGTC. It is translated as CATAGRRWQYV.

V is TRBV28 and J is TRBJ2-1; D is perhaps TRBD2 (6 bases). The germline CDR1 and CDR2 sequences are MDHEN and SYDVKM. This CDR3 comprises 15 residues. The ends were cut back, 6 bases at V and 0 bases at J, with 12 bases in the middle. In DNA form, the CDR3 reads TGTGCCAGCAGCCCTGGGACTCGCTCCTACAATGAGCAGTTCTTC. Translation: CASSPGTRSYNEQFF.

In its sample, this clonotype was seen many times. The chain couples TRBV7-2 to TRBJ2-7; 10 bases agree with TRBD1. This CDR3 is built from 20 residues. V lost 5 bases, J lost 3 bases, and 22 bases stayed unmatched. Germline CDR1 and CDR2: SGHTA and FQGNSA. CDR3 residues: CASSTPGQGVFGRLNYEQYF. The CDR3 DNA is TGTGCCAGCAGCACACCCGGACAGGGGGTCTTTGGGCGTCTAAACTACGAGCAGTACTTC.